These 28 T cell receptor beta chains came from one sample sequenced in a study of cytomegalovirus exposure and HLA in healthy donors. This table comes from immunoSEQ multiplex PCR, and its TCRdb copy is limited to in-frame clones, with some not included. The table lists 65,000 or so clones, 85% to 95% of them singletons. Sequencing input: PBMCs. The receptors were gathered from a man younger than 35 in good health and CMV-seropositive.

The chain joins TRBV5-1 to TRBJ2-7, with 14 positions matching TRBD2. Germline CDR1 SGHRS, CDR2 YFSETQ. With V trimmed by 4 bases and J by 3 bases, 3 bases remained unmatched. This CDR3 contains 15 residues. The CDR3 DNA is TGCGCCAGCAGCCTCGGGACTAGCGGGAGCTACGAGCAGTACTTC. It encodes CASSLGTSGSYEQYF. Filled out from reference TRBV5-1 and TRBJ2-7, the complete variable domain reads KAGVTQTPRYLIKTRGQQVTLSCSPISGHRSVSWYQQTPGQGLQFLFEYFSETQRNKGNFPGRFSGRQFSNSRSEMNVSTLELGDSALYLCASSLGTSGSYEQYFGPGTRLTVT.

The genes are TRBV7-8 and TRBJ1-5, with D perhaps matching TRBD1 (6 bases). In germline, CDR1 is SGHVS, CDR2 FQNEAQ. The CDR3 sequence is 16 residues long. With 5 bases removed from V and 1 base from J, the gap between germline ends came to 15 bases. CDR3: CASSHSGVLSNQPQHF. The CDR3 nucleotides are TGTGCCAGCAGCCACTCAGGGGTTCTGAGCAATCAGCCCCAGCATTTT.

This chain connects TRBV15 to TRBJ1-2; tentatively, D is TRBD1 (6 bases). V gave up 5 bases and J gave up 5 bases, with 18 bases separating them. CDR3 size: 15 residues. Germline V gene sequence: CDR1 LNHNV, CDR2 YYDKDF (reference sequence). This CDR3 is CATSGTGPGPYGYTF. The CDR3 nucleotides are TGTGCCACCAGCGGTACAGGGCCAGGACCTTATGGCTACACCTTC.

The rearrangement joins TRBV29-1 to TRBJ1-2, with D tentatively TRBD1 (6 bases). With 6 bases removed from V and 5 bases from J, the gap between germline ends came to 13 bases. The CDR3 sequence is 12 residues long. CDR1 and CDR2 from the germline V gene are SQVTM and ANQGSEA. The CDR3 nucleotides are TGCAGCGTCCGAGCAGGGGAGTATGGCTACACCTTC. It translates to CSVRAGEYGYTF. The full variable domain, in which reference TRBV29-1 and TRBJ1-2 provide the parts outside the CDR3, is SAVISQKPSRDICQRGTSLTIQCQVDSQVTMMFWYRQQPGQSLTLIATANQGSEATYESGFVIDKFPISRPNLTFSTLTVSNMSPEDSSIYLCSVRAGEYGYTFGSGTRLTVV.

The V and J genes are TRBV4-3 and TRBJ1-5; D is unclear. This CDR3 region has 14 residues. The germline V gene has CDR1 LGHNA and CDR2 YSLEER. V lost 0 bases, J lost 4 bases, and 7 bases lay in between. CDR3 protein: CASSQDRGNQPQHF. CDR3 nucleotides: TGCGCCAGCAGCCAAGATCGAGGGAATCAGCCCCAGCATTTT.

The CDR3 is CAWSQLGQSMQPQHF. CDR3 in DNA: TGTGCCTGGAGCCAACTGGGCCAATCGATGCAGCCCCAGCATTTT. The V call is TRBV30, the J call TRBJ1-5; D is unresolved. Germline V gene sequence: CDR1 GTSNPN, CDR2 SVGIG (reference sequence). The CDR3 extends over 15 amino acids. V was shortened by 3 bases and J by 7 bases, with 19 bases between the two germline ends.

The chain couples TRBV28 to TRBJ2-3; 8 positions match TRBD2. The V and J ends lost 2 bases and 1 base, in that order; junction bases with no gene match: 8. The CDR3 is 17 residues long. Germline V gene lookup returns CDR1 MDHEN and CDR2 SYDVKM. Written as DNA, the CDR3 is TGTGCCAGCAGTTTAAGGATGAAGCGGGGGCGCACAGATACGCAGTATTTT. This gives the protein CASSLRMKRGRTDTQYF.

The rearrangement links TRBV19 to TRBJ1-5; 12 nucleotides align to TRBD1. The CDR3 covers 15 residues. The germline V gene has CDR1 LNHDA and CDR2 SQIVND (reference sequence). Trimming took 9 bases from V and 6 from J; bases not matched to a gene: 9. CDR3 sequence reads: CASRAGQGALQPQHF. CDR3 DNA: TGTGCCAGCCGTGCGGGACAGGGGGCGCTTCAGCCCCAGCATTTT.

The chain has TRBV5-1 and TRBJ2-5; D remains ambiguous. Trimming cost V 4 bases and J 3 bases, with 4 bases left between them. Germline values: CDR1 SGHRS, CDR2 YFSETQ. CDR3 length: 11 amino acids. The CDR3 nucleotides are TGCGCCAGCAGCCAAAAAGAGACCCAGTACTTC. Translating gives CASSQKETQYF.

This clone was seen a single time. V is TRBV7-6 and J is TRBJ1-3; D gene unclear. Germline V gene sequence: CDR1 SGHVS, CDR2 FNYEAQ. V was shortened by 1 base and J by 0 bases, with 7 bases between the two germline ends. The CDR3 covers 15 residues. The DNA of the CDR3 is TGTGCCAGCAGCTTAGATGGGAGCTCTGGAAACACCATATATTTT. It is translated as CASSLDGSSGNTIYF.

The chain is built from TRBV5-6 and TRBJ2-7; TRBD1 is a possible D gene (5 bases). The CDR3 runs 13 residues. V lost 7 bases, J lost 4 bases, and 15 bases lay in between. Germline V gene sequence: CDR1 SGHDT, CDR2 YYEEEE. For the CDR3, the DNA is TGTGCCAGCTCACCGGACATGGGGTACGAGCAGTACTTC. It is translated as CASSPDMGYEQYF.

This chain connects TRBV2 to TRBJ2-5, with 7 bases identical to TRBD1. This CDR3 region has 14 residues. The germline gives CDR1 SNHLY, CDR2 FYNNEI. The V and J ends lost 6 bases and 5 bases, in that order; junction bases with no gene match: 9. The CDR3 sequence is CASRAIGQAETQYF. The DNA for the CDR3 is TGTGCCAGCAGAGCTATAGGACAGGCGGAGACCCAGTACTTC.

V gene TRBV5-5 combines with J gene TRBJ1-2; D not resolved. V was trimmed by 4 bases and J by 6 bases, leaving 13 bases between them. CDR1 and CDR2 (germline): SGHKS, YYEKEE (reference sequence). The CDR3 is made up of 13 amino acids. Written as DNA, the CDR3 is TGTGCCAGCAGCCTCGGTTACGGTGATGGCTACACCTTC. Its protein is CASSLGYGDGYTF.

The V gene is TRBV5-4, the J gene TRBJ1-2, with 7 nucleotides matching TRBD1. With V trimmed by 0 bases and J by 4 bases, 15 bases remained unmatched. This CDR3 has 18 amino acids. CDR1 and CDR2 (germline): SGHNT, YYREEE (reference sequence). Here the CDR3 DNA reads TGTGCCAGCAGCTTGGGGGGACAGTCTTTTTCCTGGGCCTATGGCTACACCTTC. Its protein is CASSLGGQSFSWAYGYTF.

This clone was seen once. This rearrangement joins TRBV4-2 to TRBJ1-5; 7 bases agree with TRBD1. J was trimmed by 9 bases and V by 0 bases; bases with no gene match: 8. Per the germline V gene, CDR1 is LGHNA and CDR2 is YNFKEQ. The CDR3 runs 15 residues. Written as DNA, the CDR3 is TGTGCCAGCAGCCAAGATAGGACAGGCGCTTTGCCCCAGCATTTT. Translating gives CASSQDRTGALPQHF.

A note on this clone: Other DNA variants within this sample encode the same CDR3. The chain uses TRBV30 and TRBJ2-5; 11 bases fit TRBD2. The CDR3 has 16 residues. The V and J ends lost 4 bases and 5 bases, in that order; junction bases with no gene match: 12. Germline values: CDR1 GTSNPN, CDR2 SVGIG (reference sequence). The CDR3 here is CAWITGLAGGKETQYF. The CDR3, as DNA: TGTGCCTGGATTACGGGGCTAGCGGGAGGAAAGGAGACCCAGTACTTC.

The chain joins TRBV7-3 to TRBJ2-5; a possible D gene is TRBD2 (6 bases). Trimming shortened V by 5 bases and J by 5 bases, and 12 bases separated the two germline ends. Germline loops: CDR1 SGHTA, CDR2 FQGTGA. The CDR3 runs 13 residues. CDR3 sequence (DNA): TGTGCCAGCAGCGCGGGGTGGGCTGAGACCCAGTACTTC. This encodes CASSAGWAETQYF.

The rearrangement uses TRBV28 and TRBJ1-4; 7 positions match TRBD1. V trimming: 8 bases; J trimming: 5 bases; junction bases outside the gene matches: 8. CDR3 length: 14 amino acids. Germline CDR1 and CDR2: MDHEN and SYDVKM. For the CDR3, the DNA is TGTGCCAGCTACCGACAGGGAGGAAATGAAAAACTGTTTTTT. It encodes CASYRQGGNEKLFF.

The chain joins TRBV9 to TRBJ2-1, with D perhaps TRBD2 (6 bases). Germline V gives CDR1 SGDLS, CDR2 YYNGEE. V lost 4 bases, J lost 4 bases, and 21 bases lay in between. The CDR3 is 17 amino acids. CDR3 coding DNA: TGTGCCAGCAGCCCCAGAATAGCGGACGTCCTATACAATGAGCAGTTCTTC. Translating gives CASSPRIADVLYNEQFF.

This chain uses TRBV2 with TRBJ2-7, with a tentative D call TRBD2 (6 bases). Trimming removed 4 bases at V and 9 bases at J, with 16 bases between. The CDR3 consists of 13 residues. CDR1 and CDR2 (germline): SNHLY, FYNNEI. CDR3 bases: TGTGCCAGCAGTGCAACTGGGAGGACGTTGCAGTACTTC. Encoded protein: CASSATGRTLQYF.

This chain connects TRBV28 to TRBJ1-5; D uncertain. The CDR3 has 10 amino acids. Germline V lookup: CDR1 MDHEN, CDR2 SYDVKM. V gave up 6 bases and J gave up 11 bases, with 8 bases separating them. The CDR3 loop is CASSTGSQHF. The DNA of the CDR3 is TGTGCCAGCAGCACCGGGTCCCAGCATTTT.

The chain has TRBV2 and TRBJ2-1; perhaps TRBD2 as D (6 bases). The CDR3 is made up of 15 amino acids. The V gene's germline CDR1 is SNHLY and CDR2 FYNNEI. The ends were cut back, 8 bases at V and 0 bases at J, with 14 bases in the middle. In DNA, the CDR3 is TGTGCCAGCGAGCTAGCGAGCTACTCCTACAATGAGCAGTTCTTC. Protein sequence: CASELASYSYNEQFF.

V is TRBV28 and J is TRBJ1-5; possible D gene TRBD1, 5 bases. V lost 8 bases and J lost 4, with 15 bases in between. The CDR3 consists of 14 residues. CDR1 and CDR2 (germline): MDHEN, SYDVKM. CDR3 coding DNA: TGTGCCAGCCAGGGACTGAAACTTAATCAGCCCCAGCATTTT. This encodes CASQGLKLNQPQHF.

The chain links TRBV9 to TRBJ2-2; 7 bases are a match to TRBD1. Germline trimming cut 4 bases from V and 3 bases from J; bases unmatched to any gene: 6. The CDR3 has 15 amino acids. Germline CDR1 SGDLS, CDR2 YYNGEE. In nucleotides, the CDR3 is TGTGCCAGCAGCCCCTGGACAGGCCACACCGGGGAGCTGTTTTTT. Amino acid sequence: CASSPWTGHTGELFF.

V gene TRBV5-1 combines with J gene TRBJ2-4, with no clear D. With 6 bases removed from V and 2 bases from J, the gap between germline ends came to 9 bases. CDR1 is SGHRS and CDR2 is YFSETQ in the germline V gene. The CDR3 is 13 residues long. The CDR3 spells CASIRWPKNIQYF. CDR3 nucleotides: TGCGCCAGCATCAGATGGCCCAAAAACATTCAGTACTTC.

V usage is TRBV2 and J usage is TRBJ1-5; 7 bases match TRBD1. Germline V gene sequence: CDR1 SNHLY, CDR2 FYNNEI. The V gene end was trimmed by 1 base and the J gene end by 4 bases; junction bases not matched to a gene: 4. This CDR3 has 15 residues. Written as DNA, the CDR3 is TGTGCCAGCAGTGAAGTCGTGACAGGGAATCAGCCCCAGCATTTT. Amino acids: CASSEVVTGNQPQHF.

The chain carries TRBV7-2 and TRBJ2-7; 12 bases align to TRBD2. V shed 0 bases, J shed 6 bases, and the junction held 9 bases outside the gene matches. The CDR3 runs 17 residues. Germline values: CDR1 SGHTA, CDR2 FQGNSA. CDR3 loop: CASSLALLAGGPSEQYF. DNA for the CDR3: TGTGCCAGCAGCTTAGCGCTTCTAGCGGGAGGGCCGAGCGAGCAGTACTTC.

The chain is built from TRBV28 and TRBJ2-1; D gene unclear. Trimming took 6 bases from V and 8 from J, leaving 14 bases between them. Germline CDR1 reads MDHEN; CDR2 reads SYDVKM. The CDR3 is made up of 13 amino acids. DNA for the CDR3: TGTGCCAGCAGCTCCCGAGGAGTCGATGAGCAGTTCTTC. Protein product: CASSSRGVDEQFF.